One and the same sample provided the 18 T cell receptor beta chains below, sequenced in a study of shared clonotypes between healthy human individuals. The repertoire was sequenced with immunoSEQ multiplex PCR; TCRdb's copy has only in-frame clones and lacks some. This sample has around 2.1 million clones; approximately 94% occur once, and the top ten carry more than 1.5%. As defined, naive CD8 cells were CD45RO-negative and positively selected for CCR7, with terminally differentiated effector memory CD45RA+ cells excluded. Sequenced input: naive CD8+ T cells from PBMCs. Source of these receptors: a man younger than 35 in good health. Some clones in this sample may be carry-over from other donors' samples.

The chain combines TRBV11-2 with TRBJ2-3, with D tentatively TRBD1 or TRBD2 (5 bases each). This CDR3 is 18 amino acids long. V was pared by 2 bases and J by 0 bases, with 18 bases between. CDR1 and CDR2 from the germline V gene are SGHAT and FQNNGV. CDR3 protein: CASSLPRDEFSSTDTQYF. The CDR3 DNA reads as TGTGCCAGCAGCTTACCACGGGACGAATTTTCTAGCACAGATACGCAGTATTTT. Variable domain in full (rest from reference TRBV11-2 and TRBJ2-3): EAGVAQSPRYKIIEKRQSVAFWCNPISGHATLYWYQQILGQGPKLLIQFQNNGVVDDSQLPKDRFSAERLKGVDSTLKIQPAKLEDSAVYLCASSLPRDEFSSTDTQYFGPGTRLTVL.

The rearrangement uses TRBV6-5 and TRBJ2-1, with unresolved D. The CDR3 spans 15 residues. Germline V gene data show CDR1 as MNHEY and CDR2 as SVGAGI. The V and J ends lost 0 bases and 0 bases respectively, with 6 bases between them. CDR3 in amino acids: CASSYSYDSYNEQFF. CDR3 nucleotides: TGTGCCAGCAGTTACTCGTATGACTCCTACAATGAGCAGTTCTTC.

This clone was seen a single time. Within the sample, other DNA sequences also encode this same CDR3. The rearrangement uses TRBV28 and TRBJ2-5; perhaps TRBD1 as D (5 bases). Germline values: CDR1 MDHEN, CDR2 SYDVKM. Trimming stripped 1 base from V and 4 bases from J, with 10 bases between. The CDR3 has 14 residues. CDR3 DNA: TGTGCCAGCAGTTTATACACAGGAAGAGAGACCCAGTACTTC. Protein: CASSLYTGRETQYF.

Comment on this clone: The CDR3 ends on some other residue instead of the conserved phenylalanine or tryptophan, so this is likely a read error. The gene calls are TRBV30 and TRBJ2-7; TRBD1 is a possible D gene (6 bases). V was cut by 7 bases and J by 1 base, with 14 bases left in between. The germline V gene has CDR1 GTSNPN and CDR2 SVGIG (reference sequence). This CDR3 is 13 amino acids long. In nucleotides, the CDR3 is TGTGCCTTCTCAGGGGTGAGGTCCTACGAGCAGTACCTC. Translated: CAFSGVRSYEQYL.

CDR3: CASSQAWSSSYEQYF. The CDR3 region has the DNA TGTGCCAGCAGCCAAGCCTGGAGTTCATCCTACGAGCAGTACTTC. The chain combines TRBV4-2 with TRBJ2-7; unclear D gene. V was pared by 1 base and J by 1 base, with 11 bases between. CDR1 and CDR2 (germline): LGHNA, YNFKEQ. The CDR3 covers 15 residues.

J is TRBJ2-3 and V is TRBV7-2; D is unclear. CDR1 is SGHTA and CDR2 is FQGNSA in the germline V gene. The V and J ends lost 6 bases and 3 bases respectively, with 16 bases between them. This CDR3 spans 15 amino acids. CDR3 coding DNA: TGTGCCAGCAGTTCCCGGTCCCTGCTTACAGATACGCAGTATTTT. Protein product: CASSSRSLLTDTQYF.

The rearrangement uses TRBV9 and TRBJ2-2; D perhaps matches TRBD1 (5 bases). Trimming took 4 bases from V and 3 from J, leaving 16 bases between them. This CDR3 region has 16 residues. Germline V CDR1 and CDR2: SGDLS, YYNGEE. The CDR3 nucleotides are TGTGCCAGCAGCCCCCGCAGGCAAGGGGACACCGGGGAGCTGTTTTTT. It yields the protein CASSPRRQGDTGELFF.

This chain joins TRBV6-1 and TRBJ2-3; D is uncertain. V lost 3 bases and J lost 2, with 3 bases in between. Per germline, CDR1 MNHNS and CDR2 SASEGT. CDR3 length: 12 amino acids. This CDR3 reads CASSDDTDTQYF. CDR3 bases: TGTGCCAGCAGTGACGACACAGATACGCAGTATTTT.

This chain joins TRBV2 and TRBJ2-1; 14 nucleotides match TRBD2. Germline loops: CDR1 SNHLY, CDR2 FYNNEI. This CDR3 has 15 amino acids. With V trimmed by 6 bases and J by 10 bases, 8 bases remained unmatched. As DNA, the CDR3 is TGTGCCAGCAGGCCGGGACTAGCGGGAGCTGAAGAGCAGTTCTTC. Translated, it gives CASRPGLAGAEEQFF.

The V call is TRBV14, the J call TRBJ2-7, with D possibly TRBD2 on 5 matching bases. The CDR3 runs 16 residues. Trimming removed 0 bases at V and 3 bases at J, with 15 bases between. Germline CDR1 reads SGHDN; CDR2 reads FVKESK. CDR3 in DNA: TGTGCCAGCAGCCAAGATCTCGAGGGATTGGGCTACGAGCAGTACTTC. This gives the protein CASSQDLEGLGYEQYF.

The chain has TRBV6-5 and TRBJ1-1; 7 bases are a match to TRBD1. Germline CDR1 is MNHEY and CDR2 is SVGAGI. CDR3 size: 14 residues. Trimming cost V 7 bases and J 5 bases; bases outside gene matches: 10. CDR3 in amino acids: CASIHRGGLTEAFF. CDR3 in DNA: TGTGCCAGCATCCACCGAGGGGGCTTGACTGAAGCTTTCTTT.

This clone appeared a few times. The chain carries TRBV25-1 and TRBJ1-1; D gene unclear. The CDR3 covers 14 residues. The V end lost 4 bases, the J end lost 0 bases, and 9 bases lay between the germline ends. Germline CDR1 reads MGHDK; CDR2 reads SYGVNS. The CDR3 loop is CASSAVALNTEAFF. The CDR3 nucleotides read TGTGCCAGCAGTGCTGTGGCATTGAACACTGAAGCTTTCTTT.

This clone was seen once. The genes are TRBV30 and TRBJ1-2; TRBD1 might be the D (5 bases). V lost 0 bases to trimming and J lost 6 bases, with 11 bases between them. Germline V gene data show CDR1 as GTSNPN and CDR2 as SVGIG (reference sequence). This CDR3 has 13 residues. CDR3 in amino acids: CAWSVRTYDGYTF. DNA for the CDR3: TGTGCCTGGAGTGTTCGGACATACGATGGCTACACCTTC. The whole variable domain, filled in from reference TRBV30 and TRBJ1-2, reads SQTIHQWPATLVQPVGSPLSLECTVEGTSNPNLYWYRQAAGRGLQLLFYSVGIGQISSEVPQNLSASRPQDRQFILSSKKLLLSDSGFYLCAWSVRTYDGYTFGSGTRLTVV.

The rearrangement joins TRBV5-1 to TRBJ2-1; D possibly corresponds to TRBD2 (6 bases). Trimming pared 1 base from V and 7 bases from J, leaving 18 bases between. The CDR3 is 16 residues long. Per the germline V gene, CDR1 is SGHRS and CDR2 is YFSETQ. CDR3 protein: CASSLWSSTGGNEQFF. The DNA for the CDR3 is TGCGCCAGCAGCTTGTGGTCCTCCACCGGGGGTAATGAGCAGTTCTTC.

Only a few counts were recorded for this clone. The rearrangement uses TRBV10-3 and TRBJ1-5; D remains unclear. CDR1 and CDR2 from the germline V gene are ENHRY and SYGVKD. The V end lost 2 bases, the J end lost 9 bases, and 11 bases lay between the germline ends. The CDR3 contains 13 residues. CDR3 sequence: CAISEEYGGPQHF. The CDR3 DNA follows: TGTGCCATCAGTGAGGAGTACGGTGGGCCCCAGCATTTT.

The chain uses TRBV5-1 and TRBJ2-7; no definite D call. Germline CDR1 and CDR2: SGHRS and YFSETQ. Deletions cut 2 bases from V and 0 bases from J, with 12 bases between. The CDR3 is made up of 15 amino acids. In nucleotides, the CDR3 is TGCGCCAGCAGCTTTTACAGCGATAGCTCCTACGAGCAGTACTTC. This gives the protein CASSFYSDSSYEQYF. The whole variable domain, filled in from reference TRBV5-1 and TRBJ2-7, reads KAGVTQTPRYLIKTRGQQVTLSCSPISGHRSVSWYQQTPGQGLQFLFEYFSETQRNKGNFPGRFSGRQFSNSRSEMNVSTLELGDSALYLCASSFYSDSSYEQYFGPGTRLTVT.

This clone was counted a few times. The rearrangement links TRBV28 to TRBJ1-1; D is possibly TRBD1 (5 bases). V was pared by 5 bases and J by 0 bases, with 10 bases between. Germline V gene sequence: CDR1 MDHEN, CDR2 SYDVKM. The CDR3 sequence is 14 residues long. The chain's CDR3 is CASSEGRMNTEAFF. The DNA for the CDR3 is TGTGCCAGCAGTGAGGGACGGATGAACACTGAAGCTTTCTTT.

The CDR3 nucleotides read TGTGCCAGCAGCTCCGGGACAGGGGGTTTTTACGAGCAGTACTTC. Amino acid sequence: CASSSGTGGFYEQYF. This chain connects TRBV7-9 to TRBJ2-7; 11 nucleotides match TRBD1. Germline assignment: CDR1 SEHNR and CDR2 FQNEAQ (reference sequence). The J segment lost 4 bases and the V segment lost 4 bases, leaving 6 bases of the junction unmatched. This CDR3 region has 15 residues.